This TCR beta chain was profiled in a study of CD4 T cell repertoires in COVID-19. The CDR3 has 16 residues. Germline V lookup: CDR1 SGHRS, CDR2 YFSETQ. With 1 base removed from V and 1 base from J, the gap between germline ends came to 11 bases. Clones were read by immunoSEQ multiplex PCR, and TCRdb kept only the in-frame ones, dropping some. The table has some 80,000 clones, 83% seen once. The sequenced sample was CD4+ T cells from peripheral blood, obtained after recovery from COVID-19. V and J are TRBV5-1 and TRBJ2-2; D is possibly TRBD1 (5 bases). The clonotype was recovered from a human donor who had COVID-19. CDR3 region: CASSLNPGMNTGELFF. The CDR3 bases are TGCGCCAGCAGCTTGAATCCAGGGATGAACACCGGGGAGCTGTTTTTT.